This TCR beta chain was sequenced for a study of shared clonotypes between healthy human individuals. Study-level findings and limits: When naive CD4 clonotypes were compared across several donors, about 4.8% were shared.

Points on this clone: The antigen remains unidentified.

Genomic DNA from each subset was divided evenly over several immunoSEQ plates. Authors' processing steps: Junction-only sequences produced by ImmunoSEQ had no quality scores, so filtering differed. Sequencing was performed with immunoSEQ multiplex PCR; in TCRdb, only in-frame clones are kept and a portion is missing. Clone size and the V and J calls come from that table; the DNA yielded D and trimming. The table shows about 2.1 million clones, with over 85% occurring only once. The naive CD8 subset, CD45RO-negative cells positively selected for CCR7, excluded terminally differentiated effector memory CD45RA+ cells. This CDR3 region has 11 residues. Germline values: CDR1 WSHSY, CDR2 SAAADI. The V and J ends lost 4 bases and 9 bases respectively, with 7 bases between them.

J is TRBJ2-1 and V is TRBV10-2; unclear D gene. This clonotype was sampled from a man younger than 30 in good health. Some clones in this sample may be carry-over from other donors' samples. The sequencing sample was made of naive CD8+ T cells from PBMCs. CDR3 protein: CASSAPGEQFF. In DNA, the CDR3 is TGCGCCAGCAGTGCCCCGGGTGAGCAGTTCTTC.